A selection of T cell receptor beta chains follows, all from one sample in a study of cytomegalovirus exposure and HLA in healthy donors. TCRdb's copy holds only in-frame clones and misses some; the assay was immunoSEQ multiplex PCR. The sample contains approximately 200,000 clones, over 60% of which appear only once. Material: PBMCs. The source of these receptors is a man younger than 30 in good health and CMV-seronegative. The CDR3 runs from the conserved cysteine through the conserved F or W. Each record gives: J gene, clone size, D gene, CDR3 length, V gene, CDR3 DNA, CDR3 protein. A D gene is named only where the DNA matches it firmly. Clone size is shown for a subset of rows, as once, few, many or a class of expanded clone.

>TRBJ1-5|once|NA|14|TRBV30
TGTGCCTGGAGTTTTTCCAGTCTCAATCAGCCCCAGCATTTT
CAWSFSSLNQPQHF
>TRBJ1-4|NA|NA|18|TRBV11-3
TGTGCCAGCAGCTTAGGACTCGGTCCCGGGCAGGGAAATGAAAAACTGTTTTTT
CASSLGLGPGQGNEKLFF
>TRBJ2-7|NA|TRBD1|16|TRBV7-8
TGTGCCAGCAGCTTAGGGGACAGGGGAACGTCCTACGAGCAGTACTTC
CASSLGDRGTSYEQYF
>TRBJ2-1|NA|TRBD2|17|TRBV7-9
TGTGCCAGCAGCGGATCTAGCGGGGGGGGTTTGTTCAATGAGCAGTTCTTC
CASSGSSGGGLFNEQFF
>TRBJ1-5|NA|NA|13|TRBV29-1
TGCAGCGCGCAGGAGGGTATGGATCAGCCCCAGCATTTT
CSAQEGMDQPQHF
>TRBJ1-2|NA|TRBD1|15|TRBV30
TGTGCCTGGAGTGTAAGGCAGGGGGGCTCAACTGGCTACACCTTC
CAWSVRQGGSTGYTF
>TRBJ2-7|NA|NA|12|TRBV28
TGTGCCAGCAGTTTTATGGTTAGAGAGCAGTACTTC
CASSFMVREQYF
>TRBJ1-5|NA|NA|18|TRBV10-3
TGTGCCATCAGTGAGGAGCACCGTGGAGGGAGGGAAGATCAGCCCCAGCATTTT
CAISEEHRGGREDQPQHF
>TRBJ2-3|once|TRBD1|14|TRBV7-9
TGTGCCAGCAAGGGGACAGCTAGCACAGATACGCAGTATTTT
CASKGTASTDTQYF
>TRBJ2-7|NA|TRBD2|15|TRBV7-3
TGTGCCAGCAGCCAGACTAGCGGGGGTCCCTACGAGCAGTACTTC
CASSQTSGGPYEQYF
>TRBJ2-5|NA|NA|13|TRBV2
TGTGCCAGCAGTGGCCCCAACAAAGAGACCCAGTACTTC
CASSGPNKETQYF
>TRBJ2-1|once|NA|15|TRBV6-6
TGTGCCAGCAGTTACCGGGGACAAACCTACAATGAGCAGTTCTTC
CASSYRGQTYNEQFF
>TRBJ2-5|NA|NA|13|TRBV13
TGTGCCAGCAGCCAGCCAGGGGGGGAGACCCAGTACTTC
CASSQPGGETQYF
>TRBJ2-2|NA|TRBD1|14|TRBV19
TGTGCCAGTCGGTCTCAGGGGGCATACGGGGAGCTGTTTTTT
CASRSQGAYGELFF
>TRBJ2-5|few|NA|15|TRBV7-2
TGTGCCAGCAGCCCTCGAGCGGACCCACAAGAGACCCAGTACTTC
CASSPRADPQETQYF
>TRBJ1-2|NA|TRBD1|18|TRBV5-6
TGTGCCAGCAGCTCCGGTCTTACCCTCAGGGGGCAACACTATGGCTACACCTTC
CASSSGLTLRGQHYGYTF
>TRBJ2-3|NA|TRBD1|16|TRBV5-1
TGCGCCAGCAGCTTGGGGGGACAGGGGCCCACAGATACGCAGTATTTT
CASSLGGQGPTDTQYF
>TRBJ1-2|NA|NA|17|TRBV7-6
TGTGCCAGCAGCTTATCCACCCTAGAAGGGGCCAACTATGGCTACACCTTC
CASSLSTLEGANYGYTF
>TRBJ1-1|NA|NA|13|TRBV4-2
TGTGCCAGCAGCCAAAGGGGTTACACTGAAGCTTTCTTT
CASSQRGYTEAFF
>TRBJ1-2|few|NA|12|TRBV5-1
TGCGCCAGCAGCCCTGGGGGCCATGGCTACACCTTC
CASSPGGHGYTF
>TRBJ1-3|NA|NA|16|TRBV9
TGTGCCAGCAGCGTAAATAGCGGGAGCCCTGGAAACACCATATATTTT
CASSVNSGSPGNTIYF
>TRBJ1-1|NA|TRBD1|13|TRBV7-2
TGTGCCAGCAGCCTCCTGCAGGGGGCAGAAGCTTTCTTT
CASSLLQGAEAFF
>TRBJ2-7|NA|NA|14|TRBV29-1
TGCAGCGTTACTACAGGGGGGGACCCCTACGAGCAGTACTTC
CSVTTGGDPYEQYF